This T cell receptor (beta chain) was sequenced in a study of blood T cell repertoires in COVID-19. Study as a whole: The origin of the acute and convalescent COVID-19 samples was the United States, Italy and Spain. In each case, the material was cDNA or gDNA derived from T cells, B-cell-depleted T cells, or PBMCs.

CDR1 is SGHRS, CDR2 YFSETQ, per germline. J lost 0 bases, V lost 2 bases, and 7 bases had no gene match. The CDR3 covers 16 residues. Per the original methods: Reference gene primers were amplified, and this amplification served to estimate nucleated cell counts. The table came from immunoSEQ multiplex PCR; TCRdb's copy has only in-frame clones and leaves some out. The V and J calls and clone size were taken over from that table, and D and trimming were inferred from the DNA. The data hold over 200,000 clones, with roughly 80% observed a single time. The clonotype originates from a human donor in a cohort sampled during active COVID-19. The rearrangement links TRBV5-1 to TRBJ2-5; TRBD1 matches 7 bases. Sequences were obtained from peripheral blood. CDR3 nucleotides: TGCGCCAGCAGCTTTGACAGGGCCCGGTACCAAGAGACCCAGTACTTC. It codes for CASSFDRARYQETQYF.